This TCR beta chain was retrieved from a study of blood T cell repertoires in COVID-19. On the study more broadly: Donors in the United States, Italy and Spain gave samples during acute or convalescent COVID-19. T cells, B-cell-depleted T cells, or PBMCs supplied cDNA or gDNA.

As originally analysed: Amplification from reference gene primers served as the basis for estimated nucleated cell counts. This table comes from immunoSEQ multiplex PCR, and its TCRdb copy is limited to in-frame clones, with some not included. D and trimming come from the DNA, and the V and J calls and clone size come from that table. Of about 280,000 clones in the sample, around 86% are singletons; the top ten hold roughly 14%. This CDR3 has 14 amino acids. Germline assignment: CDR1 SGHDT and CDR2 YYEEEE. Trimming stripped 0 bases from V and 7 bases from J, with 11 bases between. Sequenced input: peripheral blood. The chain carries TRBV5-6 and TRBJ1-5; D remains ambiguous. The TCR was taken from a human donor in a cohort sampled during active COVID-19. For the CDR3, the DNA is TGTGCCAGCAGCTTGGCACGGGGAACACAGCCCCAGCATTTT. This codes for CASSLARGTQPQHF.